This paragraph covers one T cell receptor beta chain sequence. This sample is drawn from a study of identifying expanded T cells in peripheral blood. V dropped 0 bases and J dropped 1; count of bases not matched to a gene: 0. This CDR3 comprises 15 residues. The germline V gene has CDR1 MRHNA and CDR2 SNTAGT. Measured with immunoSEQ multiplex PCR; TCRdb has only the in-frame clones, and not every one. The sample includes approximately 110,000 clones, around nine tenths of them seen just once. This receptor was taken from a person aged 18 to 75 in good health. This sequence joins TRBV6-4 and TRBJ2-3; 8 bases line up with TRBD2. Sequencing was done on a sample of blood. The CDR3 bases are TGTGCCAGCAGTGACTCGCGGGGGGGCACAGATACGCAGTATTTT. This encodes CASSDSRGGTDTQYF.